This record covers a single T cell receptor beta chain. The data are from a study of blood T cell repertoires in COVID-19. About the study: Material from acute and convalescent COVID-19 was sourced from the United States, Italy and Spain. From T cells, B-cell-depleted T cells, or PBMCs came the material, which was cDNA or gDNA.

The CDR3 consists of 15 residues. CDR1 and CDR2 from the germline V gene are ENHRY and SYGVKD. V shed 9 bases and J 4 bases; nucleotides not matched to a gene: 11. Per the study methods: Estimates of nucleated cell counts were drawn from the amplification of reference gene primers. Sequenced by immunoSEQ multiplex PCR; TCRdb stores in-frame clones only, minus some. Clone size and the V and J calls come from that table; the DNA yielded D and trimming. This sample has about 120,000 clones, with 75% to 90% found just once. The sample comprised peripheral blood. The chain recombines TRBV10-3 with TRBJ2-5; 10 bases agree with TRBD2. The receptor comes from a man between 65 and 80 years old with active or convalescent COVID-19. CDR3 amino acids: CAIAAGLAEAETQYF. The CDR3 DNA reads TGTGCCATAGCCGCCGGACTAGCGGAAGCAGAGACCCAGTACTTC.